What follows are 29 T cell receptor beta chains derived from one specimen sequenced in a study of blood T cells in healthy people across ages. Primed by a sample-barcoded 5' primer and a J-beta primer mix, a second PCR proceeded for 7 to 11 cycles. TCRdb re-called the 5' RACE reads with MiXCR, one entry per CDR3 protein. This sample has about a million distinct CDR3 sequences, with just over 50% found just once. Sequences were obtained from blood. All receptors derive from a woman in her sixties or seventies in good health.

The chain links TRBV12-3 or TRBV12-4 to TRBJ2-3; no definite D call. The V and J ends lost 2 bases and 0 bases respectively, with 6 bases between them. This CDR3 contains 14 residues. The DNA of the CDR3 is TGTGCCAGCAGTTTAATCTGGAGCACAGATACGCAGTATTTT. This codes for CASSLIWSTDTQYF.

The rearrangement uses TRBV6-2 or TRBV6-3 and TRBJ2-3, with a possible D match to TRBD2 (6 bases). The CDR3 has 16 amino acids. Germline V gene sequence: CDR1 MNHEY, CDR2 SVGEGT. V dropped 5 bases and J dropped 2 bases, with 17 bases sitting between them. CDR3 sequence reads: CASSRPWRDPTDTQYF. The DNA for the CDR3 is TGTGCCAGCAGTCGACCTTGGAGGGACCCCACAGATACGCAGTATTTT.

This clonotype was picked up a small number of times. The chain uses TRBV4-1 and TRBJ2-3, with D possibly being TRBD2 (5 bases). V was shortened by 3 bases and J by 3 bases, with 10 bases between the two germline ends. CDR1 is MGHRA, CDR2 YSYEKL, per germline. The CDR3 sequence is 14 residues long. The CDR3 is CASSHLGDTDTQYF. The CDR3 DNA reads TGCGCCAGCAGCCACCTCGGGGATACAGATACGCAGTATTTT.

This clonotype is a singleton in its sample. Germline is not matched at one junction end, which may reflect a read error. This chain connects TRBV3-1 to TRBJ2-1; D call uncertain. The CDR3 consists of 13 residues. Germline-derived CDR1 and CDR2 are LGHDT and YNNKEL (reference sequence). This CDR3 reads CASSPGDPNEEFF. The CDR3 region has the DNA TGTGCCAGCAGCCCAGGTGATCCCAATGAGGAGTTCTTC.

This clonotype came up many times. The chain couples TRBV6-2 or TRBV6-3 to TRBJ2-4; TRBD2 might be the D (6 bases). The CDR3 contains 14 residues. Germline V gives CDR1 MNHEY, CDR2 SVGEGT. Deletions cut 6 bases from V and 4 bases from J, with 13 bases between. The DNA of the CDR3 is TGTGCCAGCAGGCAATCCGGGACTAAAAACATTCAGTACTTC. Translated: CASRQSGTKNIQYF.

This clonotype appeared a few times. Just one base apart from a much larger clone, this may be a read error. The chain links TRBV7-9 to TRBJ2-7, with D hard to call. The CDR3 has 12 residues. Between the trimmed V and J ends, which lost 1 base and 5 bases, there was a span of 6 bases. Germline V gene sequence: CDR1 SEHNR, CDR2 FQNEAQ (reference sequence). CDR3 DNA sequence: TGTGCCAGCAGCTTAGGGACCAACGAGCAGTACTTC. This translates into CASSLGTNEQYF.

This clonotype was picked up one time. The rearrangement joins TRBV9 to TRBJ1-1; perhaps TRBD1 as D (5 bases). The CDR3 has 15 amino acids. CDR1 SGDLS and CDR2 YYNGEE come from the germline V gene. Trimming pared 0 bases from V and 3 bases from J, leaving 12 bases between. This chain's CDR3 is CASSVEEGMDTEAFF. CDR3 bases: TGTGCCAGCAGCGTAGAGGAGGGGATGGACACTGAAGCTTTCTTT.

This clonotype has just a few counts. This chain joins TRBV29-1 and TRBJ1-1; the D gene is possibly TRBD1 (6 bases). CDR1 and CDR2 from the germline V gene are SQVTM and ANQGSEA. V was shortened by 5 bases and J by 8 bases, with 12 bases between the two germline ends. CDR3 length: 11 residues. Here the CDR3 DNA reads TGCAGCGTTTCTACAGGGCCCGAAGCTTTCTTT. Amino acid sequence: CSVSTGPEAFF.

The chain uses TRBV5-1 and TRBJ2-7; D is unclear. Germline V gene sequence: CDR1 SGHRS, CDR2 YFSETQ. This CDR3 is 13 amino acids long. Trimming left V 3 bases short and J 4 bases short, with 11 bases between. CDR3 loop: CASSWSENYEQYF. In DNA, the CDR3 is TGCGCCAGCAGCTGGTCAGAAAATTACGAGCAGTACTTC.

The rearrangement joins TRBV29-1 to TRBJ1-4, with D possibly being TRBD1 (5 bases). Trimming removed 5 bases at V and 3 bases at J, with 22 bases between. The CDR3 extends over 17 amino acids. CDR1 is SQVTM and CDR2 is ANQGSEA in the germline V gene. CDR3 region: CSVPSPRARESNEKLFF. CDR3 nucleotide sequence: TGCAGCGTTCCTTCACCCAGGGCCAGAGAATCTAATGAAAAACTGTTTTTT.

This clonotype was observed a few times. The J gene is TRBJ2-1, the V gene TRBV15; weak D call: TRBD2 (6 bases). This CDR3 comprises 15 residues. V was cut by 1 base and J by 4 bases, with 11 bases left in between. Looked up from germline, CDR1 is LNHNV and CDR2 is YYDKDF (reference sequence). CDR3 in amino acids: CATSRGFAGYNEQFF. CDR3 bases: TGTGCCACCAGCAGAGGATTTGCGGGATACAATGAGCAGTTCTTC.

This clonotype occurred a few times. The V and J genes are TRBV20-1 and TRBJ1-5, with 9 nucleotides matching TRBD1. The CDR3 length is 11 residues. Germline-derived CDR1 and CDR2 are DFQATT and SNEGSKA (reference sequence). With V trimmed by 1 base and J by 14 bases, 3 bases remained unmatched. CDR3 nucleotide sequence: TGCAGTGCTAGAGGGTGGGACAGGGAGCATTTT. Amino acid sequence: CSARGWDREHF.

The V call is TRBV6-2 or TRBV6-3, the J call TRBJ2-2, with 10 nucleotides matching TRBD1. Per germline, CDR1 MNHEY and CDR2 SVGEGT. The CDR3 covers 19 residues. With V trimmed by 6 bases and J by 5 bases, 18 bases remained unmatched. CDR3 in DNA: TGTGCCAGCAGCCGGACAGGGGGGACACAAGCGGGAATTACCGGGGAGCTGTTTTTT. Encoded protein: CASSRTGGTQAGITGELFF.

The V call is TRBV7-9, the J call TRBJ1-6, with D hard to call. Trimming took 5 bases from V and 7 from J, leaving 15 bases between them. Germline V gives CDR1 SEHNR, CDR2 FQNEAQ (reference sequence). The CDR3 runs 15 residues. In nucleotides, the CDR3 is TGTGCCAGCAGCCCTCCACAGTACGAGAATTCACCCCTCCACTTT. This sequence encodes CASSPPQYENSPLHF.

The rearrangement uses TRBV12-3 or TRBV12-4 and TRBJ2-3; D call uncertain. CDR3 length equals 15 residues. V was cut by 10 bases and J by 6 bases, with 23 bases left in between. The CDR3 region has the DNA TGTGCCAACAGCCTATTAGACGGTCGGGTGGATACGCAGTATTTT. The encoded protein is CANSLLDGRVDTQYF.

V gene TRBV12-3 or TRBV12-4 combines with J gene TRBJ1-4; weak D call: TRBD1 (5 bases). V was cut by 7 bases and J by 8 bases, with 14 bases left in between. This CDR3 contains 13 residues. CDR3 sequence (DNA): TGTGCCAGCACTTTCCGGGGGACCGAAAAACTGTTTTTT. Translating it yields CASTFRGTEKLFF.

The gene calls are TRBV12-3 or TRBV12-4 and TRBJ1-1, with D perhaps TRBD1 (5 bases). The CDR3 has 15 residues. Trimming stripped 3 bases from V and 3 bases from J, with 14 bases between. This chain's CDR3 is CASSFGLLRDTEAFF. The CDR3, as DNA: TGTGCCAGCAGTTTTGGACTTCTCAGGGACACTGAAGCTTTCTTT.

The gene calls are TRBV4-1 and TRBJ2-4; D uncertain. The germline gives CDR1 MGHRA, CDR2 YSYEKL. The germline V and J ends were trimmed by 2 bases and 6 bases, with 8 bases remaining between them. The CDR3 is 13 amino acids. CDR3: CASSQHHGNIQYF. CDR3 DNA: TGCGCCAGCAGCCAACATCATGGAAACATTCAGTACTTC.

The CDR3: CASSYSNSRGEKLFF. The CDR3 DNA follows: TGTGCCAGCAGTTACTCGAATTCTCGGGGAGAAAAACTGTTTTTT. V gene TRBV6-5 combines with J gene TRBJ1-4; D is undetermined. Germline V gene sequence: CDR1 MNHEY, CDR2 SVGAGI. CDR3 size: 15 residues. V lost 0 bases, J lost 8 bases, and 13 bases lay in between.

The table lists this clonotype with a few counts. This chain's CDR3 is CSARDVQRNSYEQYF. CDR3 DNA: TGCAGTGCTAGAGATGTCCAGCGGAACTCCTACGAGCAGTACTTC. This chain connects TRBV20-1 to TRBJ2-7, with D possibly TRBD2 on 5 matching bases. V was clipped by 0 bases and J by 0 bases, with 12 bases between them. In germline, CDR1 is DFQATT, CDR2 SNEGSKA (reference sequence). The CDR3 runs 15 residues.

The V gene is TRBV5-8, the J gene TRBJ2-1; 16 positions match TRBD2. The CDR3 length is 19 residues. The junction had 12 bases not matched to a gene; V was cut back by 0 bases and J by 9 bases. The germline V gene encodes CDR1 SGHTS and CDR2 YDEGEE. The CDR3 spells CASSLAGLAGGFPGGEQFF. CDR3 nucleotide sequence: TGTGCCAGCAGCTTGGCGGGACTAGCGGGAGGGTTTCCTGGGGGTGAGCAGTTCTTC.

This clonotype was recorded a few times. This chain connects TRBV28 to TRBJ2-4; 10 nucleotides match TRBD1. J was trimmed by 6 bases and V by 6 bases; bases with no gene match: 11. The CDR3 has 16 amino acids. CDR1 and CDR2 from the germline V gene are MDHEN and SYDVKM. The CDR3 DNA reads as TGTGCCAGCAGCTACGCAGGACAGGGGGTCGGAAACATTCAGTACTTC. It specifies CASSYAGQGVGNIQYF.

Here the CDR3 reads CASSKEGQRARAVGTDTQYF. Here the CDR3 DNA reads TGTGCCAGCAGCAAAGAGGGACAGCGGGCGAGGGCGGTGGGCACAGATACGCAGTATTTT. The chain combines TRBV21-1 with TRBJ2-3; the table's D call, TRBD1, has no DNA check behind it. TRBV21-1 is flagged as a pseudogene. The CDR3 length is 20 residues.

Ten or more counts support this clonotype. V usage is TRBV29-1 and J usage is TRBJ2-7; no definite D call. The CDR3 has 11 amino acids. V lost 4 bases to trimming and J lost 7 bases, with 11 bases between them. Germline V gene lookup returns CDR1 SQVTM and CDR2 ANQGSEA. CDR3 in DNA: TGCAGCGTTGTAGGCGTTAGGGAGCAGTACTTC. Its translation: CSVVGVREQYF.

The DNA of the CDR3 is TGTGCCAGCAGTTACGGACAGGTTAACTATGGCTACACCTTC. This translates into CASSYGQVNYGYTF. The J gene is TRBJ1-2, the V gene TRBV6-2 or TRBV6-3; 7 positions match TRBD1. From germline, CDR1 is MNHEY and CDR2 SVGEGT. The CDR3 loop spans 14 amino acids. With 2 bases clipped from V and 1 base from J, the junction kept 1 base outside the gene matches.

V gene TRBV7-2 combines with J gene TRBJ1-4; D gene ambiguous. The length of the CDR3 is 16 residues. Germline CDR1 and CDR2: SGHTA and FQGNSA. The V end was cut by 1 base, the J end by 5 bases, with 14 bases between. CDR3 region: CASSLDGLRGNEKLFF. The CDR3, as DNA: TGTGCCAGCAGCTTAGACGGGCTTCGTGGCAATGAAAAACTGTTTTTT.

The CDR3 loop is CASSQDAGLAGSEQFF. The DNA of the CDR3 is TGTGCCAGCAGCCAAGATGCGGGACTAGCGGGAAGTGAGCAGTTCTTC. The chain couples TRBV3-1 to TRBJ2-1; TRBD2 matches at 13 bases. After removal of 0 bases from V and 9 bases from J, the junction contained 5 bases not matched to a gene. The CDR3 is 16 residues long. Looked up from germline, CDR1 is LGHDT and CDR2 is YNNKEL (reference sequence).

The chain carries TRBV6-1 and TRBJ2-6; 10 nucleotides agree with TRBD2. Germline loops: CDR1 MNHNS, CDR2 SASEGT. The CDR3 is 18 residues long. The J segment lost 1 base and the V segment lost 6 bases, leaving 9 bases of the junction unmatched. CDR3 DNA: TGTGCCAGCAGGCTAGCGGGAGCGTACCCATCTGGGGCCAACGTCCTGACTTTC. Translated: CASRLAGAYPSGANVLTF.

As for this clonotype: The junction shows a germline mismatch at one end, possibly a read error. The V call is TRBV2, the J call TRBJ2-7, with a tentative D call TRBD1 (5 bases). The DNA matches TRBJ2-5 better at its end, which makes the J call doubtful. The length of the CDR3 is 14 residues. Germline V gives CDR1 SNHLY, CDR2 FYNNEI. The CDR3 spells CASGERRVGETQYF. In DNA form, the CDR3 reads TGTGCCAGCGGTGAACGCAGGGTTGGGGAGACCCAGTACTTC.